Presented here are 32 T cell receptor beta chains from one specimen sequenced in a study of blood T cell repertoires in COVID-19. Libraries were prepared by immunoSEQ multiplex PCR; TCRdb keeps only in-frame clonotypes and omits some of them. The table includes about 440,000 clones, 87% detected once. Sequenced: PBMCs or T cells enriched from blood (not recorded which). Receptors originate from a woman in her late teens or twenties with acute COVID-19.

This CDR3 reads CAWSVLATDTQYF. CDR3 sequence (DNA): TGTGCCTGGAGTGTACTAGCTACAGATACGCAGTATTTT. V usage is TRBV30 and J usage is TRBJ2-3; D is perhaps TRBD2 (6 bases). Between the trimmed V and J ends, which lost 0 bases and 3 bases, there was a span of 7 bases. The length of the CDR3 is 13 residues. Germline V gives CDR1 GTSNPN, CDR2 SVGIG (reference sequence).

V is TRBV7-8 and J is TRBJ2-1, with D hard to call. Between the trimmed V and J ends, which lost 3 bases and 0 bases, there was a span of 15 bases. In germline, CDR1 is SGHVS, CDR2 FQNEAQ. The length of the CDR3 is 17 residues. In nucleotides, the CDR3 is TGTGCCAGCAGCTTCCGACGCGTGGGCAGCTCCTACAATGAGCAGTTCTTC. Translated: CASSFRRVGSSYNEQFF.

This chain connects TRBV12-5 to TRBJ1-5; D gene ambiguous. The CDR3 sequence is 17 residues long. Germline V gene data show CDR1 as LGHNT and CDR2 as FRNRAP. V was clipped by 7 bases and J by 5 bases, with 24 bases between them. The CDR3 reads CASAPTRREDQDQPQHF. DNA of the CDR3: TGTGCTAGTGCCCCAACCAGAAGGGAGGATCAGGATCAGCCCCAGCATTTT.

The V gene is TRBV6-2 or TRBV6-3, the J gene TRBJ1-1; D is ambiguous. The V gene's germline CDR1 is MNHEY and CDR2 SVGEGT. With 4 bases removed from V and 6 bases from J, the gap between germline ends came to 12 bases. This CDR3 is built from 13 residues. This chain's CDR3 is CASSLRKIAEAFF. In DNA form, the CDR3 reads TGTGCCAGCAGTTTGAGGAAGATCGCTGAAGCTTTCTTT.

The J gene is TRBJ1-1, the V gene TRBV12-5, with a possible D match to TRBD1 (6 bases). Trimming took off 4 bases at V and 0 bases at J, with 33 bases between the two ends. Germline V CDR1 and CDR2: LGHNT, FRNRAP. The CDR3 spans 22 residues. CDR3 protein: CASGSAPKKTGNRSYMNTEAFF. CDR3 coding DNA: TGTGCTAGTGGTTCCGCACCGAAAAAGACAGGTAACCGGTCTTACATGAACACTGAAGCTTTCTTT. The full variable domain, in which reference TRBV12-5 and TRBJ1-1 provide the parts outside the CDR3, is DARVTQTPRHKVTEMGQEVTMRCQPILGHNTVFWYRQTMMQGLELLAYFRNRAPLDDSGMPKDRFSAEMPDATLATLKIQPSEPRDSAVYFCASGSAPKKTGNRSYMNTEAFFGQGTRLTVV.

The chain uses TRBV29-1 and TRBJ1-2; no clear D. CDR3 length: 11 amino acids. V shed 4 bases and J shed 2 bases, with 5 bases lying between them. Per germline, CDR1 SQVTM and CDR2 ANQGSEA. CDR3 amino acids: CSVGQNYGYTF. CDR3 DNA: TGCAGCGTTGGGCAGAACTATGGCTACACCTTC.

V gene TRBV7-9 combines with J gene TRBJ2-7, with 7 bases lining up with TRBD1. CDR3 length equals 17 residues. In germline, CDR1 is SEHNR, CDR2 FQNEAQ (reference sequence). The ends lost 4 bases at V and 0 bases at J; junction bases unmatched: 12. The CDR3 sequence is CASSSTRTGLSSYEQYF. The CDR3, as DNA: TGTGCCAGCAGCTCAACAAGGACAGGACTGAGCTCCTACGAGCAGTACTTC.

The chain recombines TRBV6-1 with TRBJ2-5; 12 nucleotides match TRBD2. CDR1 MNHNS and CDR2 SASEGT come from the germline V gene. Germline trimming cut 8 bases from V and 3 bases from J; bases unmatched to any gene: 19. This CDR3 is 19 amino acids long. CDR3 amino acids: CASGAGASGGALEEETQYF. The CDR3 region has the DNA TGTGCCAGCGGTGCAGGCGCTAGCGGGGGGGCCCTTGAGGAAGAGACCCAGTACTTC.

The V gene is TRBV5-1, the J gene TRBJ2-7; a weak D match, TRBD1 (5 bases). The CDR3 sequence is 15 residues long. Trimming pared 2 bases from V and 3 bases from J, leaving 15 bases between. The germline V gene has CDR1 SGHRS and CDR2 YFSETQ. The CDR3 region is CASSFLRAGNYEQYF. The CDR3 DNA follows: TGCGCCAGCAGCTTTCTTCGGGCAGGGAACTACGAGCAGTACTTC.

The CDR3 here is CASSLGTGKYEQYF. The DNA of the CDR3 is TGTGCCAGCAGCTTGGGGACAGGGAAGTACGAGCAGTACTTC. This sequence joins TRBV5-4 and TRBJ2-7, with 8 positions matching TRBD1. CDR1 and CDR2 from the germline V gene are SGHNT and YYREEE (reference sequence). V gave up 0 bases and J gave up 4 bases; unmatched junction bases: 3. The length of the CDR3 is 14 residues.

The V call is TRBV4-3, the J call TRBJ2-7; 7 nucleotides line up with TRBD2. The junction had 2 bases not matched to a gene; V was cut back by 0 bases and J by 0 bases. Germline-derived CDR1 and CDR2 are LGHNA and YSLEER. There are 15 residues in the CDR3. The CDR3 DNA reads TGCGCCAGCAGCCAAGAAGCGGGGAGCTCCTACGAGCAGTACTTC. This translates into CASSQEAGSSYEQYF.

The chain links TRBV6-1 to TRBJ1-2, with D perhaps TRBD1 (5 bases). Germline V gives CDR1 MNHNS, CDR2 SASEGT. CDR3 size: 17 residues. Trimming shortened V by 0 bases and J by 8 bases, and 22 bases separated the two germline ends. The CDR3 DNA sequence: TGTGCCAGCAGTGAAGCTCCCAGGGAGGTTAGGGTGGGAGGCTACACCTTC. Protein: CASSEAPREVRVGGYTF.

This sequence joins TRBV5-1 and TRBJ1-1, with 7 bases that match TRBD1. Germline V gene sequence: CDR1 SGHRS, CDR2 YFSETQ. The CDR3 sequence is 15 residues long. V was pared by 3 bases and J by 4 bases, with 9 bases of the junction left unmatched. The DNA of the CDR3 is TGCGCCAGCAGCTCGACAGGGAGCCACGGCACTGAAGCTTTCTTT. It translates to CASSSTGSHGTEAFF.

The rearrangement links TRBV3-1 (or the pseudogene TRBV3-2) to TRBJ2-5, with D possibly TRBD2 on 6 matching bases. The CDR3 is 15 amino acids. Germline CDR1 is LGHDT and CDR2 is YNNKEL (reference sequence). V was cut by 0 bases and J by 7 bases, with 15 bases left in between. CDR3 DNA: TGTGCCAGCAGCCAAGACCTCCGATCTAGCGCGACCCAGTACTTC. Its protein is CASSQDLRSSATQYF.

This clone was seen once. This sequence joins TRBV4-1 and TRBJ2-1; D is ambiguous. Germline CDR1 MGHRA, CDR2 YSYEKL. V gave up 2 bases and J gave up 9 bases, with 8 bases separating them. The CDR3 is 12 amino acids. CDR3 sequence (DNA): TGCGCCAGCAGCCAAATTGTTAGTGAGCAGTTCTTC. As protein: CASSQIVSEQFF.

The chain employs TRBV5-1 and TRBJ2-3; 8 bases line up with TRBD2. Losses at the gene ends were 6 bases for V and 5 bases for J; bases not matched to a gene: 5. The CDR3 is 13 amino acids. Germline V CDR1 and CDR2: SGHRS, YFSETQ. CDR3 region: CASTAGTRDTQYF. CDR3 DNA sequence: TGCGCCAGCACCGCCGGGACTAGAGATACGCAGTATTTT.

The chain employs TRBV10-3 and TRBJ1-1; perhaps TRBD1 as D (6 bases). Germline loops: CDR1 ENHRY, CDR2 SYGVKD. V lost 6 bases, J lost 7 bases, and 15 bases lay in between. The CDR3 covers 13 residues. This chain's CDR3 is CAIREAGADEAFF. CDR3 bases: TGTGCCATCAGGGAAGCGGGGGCCGATGAAGCTTTCTTT.

This clone has just a few counts. The chain links TRBV6-6 to TRBJ2-7, with D tentatively TRBD1 (6 bases). Germline CDR1 reads MNHNY; CDR2 reads SVGAGI (reference sequence). The CDR3 consists of 13 residues. Trimming shortened V by 2 bases and J by 4 bases, and 9 bases separated the two germline ends. CDR3 coding DNA: TGTGCCAGCAGTTACAAACAGGGTTACGAGCAGTACTTC. Translation: CASSYKQGYEQYF.

The CDR3 reads CASSRQGGLSEAFF. The CDR3 coding sequence is TGTGCCAGCAGTCGACAGGGGGGGTTGTCTGAAGCTTTCTTT. This chain links TRBV28 with TRBJ1-1; 9 nucleotides match TRBD1. Germline lookup yields CDR1 MDHEN and CDR2 SYDVKM. Trimming took 5 bases from V and 6 from J; bases not matched to a gene: 7. The CDR3 runs 14 residues.

V is TRBV4-1 and J is TRBJ2-6; 7 bases map to TRBD2. With 0 bases clipped from V and 2 bases from J, the junction kept 4 bases outside the gene matches. The CDR3 is 17 amino acids. From germline, CDR1 is MGHRA and CDR2 YSYEKL. The CDR3 region has the DNA TGCGCCAGCAGCCAAGATCCGGGAGGCCCTGGGGCCAACGTCCTGACTTTC. Its protein is CASSQDPGGPGANVLTF.

The rearrangement uses TRBV6-6 and TRBJ1-1; 9 bases line up with TRBD1. V lost 2 bases to trimming and J lost 5 bases; unmatched junction nucleotides: 6. CDR3 length equals 15 residues. Germline V gives CDR1 MNHNY, CDR2 SVGAGI (reference sequence). This CDR3 is CASSYPRDRDTEAFF. CDR3 nucleotide sequence: TGTGCCAGCAGTTACCCGCGGGACAGGGATACTGAAGCTTTCTTT.

This sequence joins TRBV4-2 and TRBJ2-1; tentative D call: TRBD2 (5 bases). Germline CDR1 and CDR2: LGHNA and YNFKEQ. V lost 0 bases and J 4 bases, leaving 13 bases between the germline ends. This CDR3 is 16 amino acids long. CDR3 sequence reads: CASSQEARARYNEQFF. CDR3 bases: TGTGCCAGCAGCCAAGAGGCGCGGGCGAGATACAATGAGCAGTTCTTC.

The rearrangement uses TRBV19 and TRBJ1-1; D is unclear. The CDR3 is 17 amino acids. In germline, CDR1 is LNHDA, CDR2 SQIVND (reference sequence). The V end lost 3 bases, the J end lost 3 bases, and 20 bases lay between the germline ends. CDR3 nucleotide sequence: TGTGCCAGTAGTATGAGGGTCAATCTCTATGCGGACACTGAAGCTTTCTTT. Amino acids: CASSMRVNLYADTEAFF.

This clone was counted between two and nine times. The gene calls are TRBV5-4 and TRBJ1-1, with a possible D match to TRBD1 (5 bases). The germline V gene encodes CDR1 SGHNT and CDR2 YYREEE (reference sequence). This CDR3 contains 16 residues. Trimming took off 4 bases at V and 0 bases at J, with 16 bases between the two ends. The CDR3 sequence is CASSPGGGGLNTEAFF. The CDR3 DNA is TGTGCCAGCAGCCCGGGGGGGGGAGGTTTGAACACTGAAGCTTTCTTT.

The chain couples TRBV27 to TRBJ2-3, with TRBD2 matching 10 bases. The V gene end was trimmed by 4 bases and the J gene end by 2 bases; junction bases not matched to a gene: 6. The CDR3 runs 16 residues. Germline V gives CDR1 MNHEY, CDR2 SMNVEV (reference sequence). The CDR3 protein is CASSSLAGASTDTQYF. The CDR3, as DNA: TGTGCCAGCAGTTCGCTAGCGGGAGCTTCCACAGATACGCAGTATTTT.

This chain connects TRBV4-1 to TRBJ2-1; 7 bases are a match to TRBD2. The CDR3 totals 15 residues. Germline values: CDR1 MGHRA, CDR2 YSYEKL. J gave up 6 bases and V 6 bases, and 11 bases lay outside the gene matches. The CDR3 nucleotides read TGCGCCAGCAGTAAGGCTAGCGGCCCGGGCAATGAGCAGTTCTTC. Protein: CASSKASGPGNEQFF.

DNA for the CDR3: TGTGCCGGGACCGGGACAGGGGTCGAGCAGTACTTC. Residues: CAGTGTGVEQYF. The rearrangement joins TRBV7-9 to TRBJ2-7, with 10 bases aligning to TRBD1. The germline gives CDR1 SEHNR, CDR2 FQNEAQ (reference sequence). The trim removed 11 bases at V and 6 bases at J, leaving 7 bases unmatched. The CDR3 is made up of 12 amino acids.

This chain joins TRBV7-9 and TRBJ2-3; weak D call: TRBD1 (6 bases). CDR3 size: 17 residues. Germline lookup yields CDR1 SEHNR and CDR2 FQNEAQ (reference sequence). Deletions cut 5 bases from V and 4 bases from J, with 22 bases between. The CDR3 DNA follows: TGTGCCAGCAGCCGACTAACGACAACCGACAGGCCAGATACGCAGTATTTT. It specifies CASSRLTTTDRPDTQYF.

In its sample, this clone was seen a few times. The chain combines TRBV4-1 with TRBJ1-2; 9 nucleotides match TRBD1. Germline CDR1 MGHRA, CDR2 YSYEKL. Losses at the gene ends were 2 bases for V and 2 bases for J; bases not matched to a gene: 9. The CDR3 runs to 17 residues. CDR3 DNA sequence: TGCGCCAGCAGCCAATCCAACACCGGGACAGGGAACTATGGCTACACCTTC. The encoded protein is CASSQSNTGTGNYGYTF.

The V gene is TRBV3-1 (or the pseudogene TRBV3-2), the J gene TRBJ2-2, with D maybe TRBD2 (6 bases). This CDR3 has 14 amino acids. Trimming shortened V by 4 bases and J by 7 bases, and 13 bases separated the two germline ends. The germline gives CDR1 LGHDT, CDR2 YNNKEL (reference sequence). CDR3 DNA: TGTGCCAGCAGCCTCCCCCGGGAGTTCGGGGAGCTGTTTTTT. Translating gives CASSLPREFGELFF.

This clone was counted once. The chain carries TRBV15 and TRBJ1-1; D unresolved. The length of the CDR3 is 14 residues. The germline gives CDR1 LNHNV, CDR2 YYDKDF (reference sequence). V was clipped by 1 base and J by 0 bases, with 6 bases between them. CDR3 DNA: TGTGCCACCAGCAGAGTATCGGTGAACACTGAAGCTTTCTTT. It codes for CATSRVSVNTEAFF.

V is TRBV5-6 and J is TRBJ2-7, with a weak D call TRBD1 (6 bases). The CDR3 is 15 amino acids. CDR1 and CDR2 (germline): SGHDT, YYEEEE. Between the trimmed V and J ends, which lost 1 base and 5 bases, there was a span of 16 bases. The chain's CDR3 is CASSLQGTLGNEQYF. CDR3 coding DNA: TGTGCCAGCAGCTTGCAGGGGACACTGGGCAACGAGCAGTACTTC. The variable domain in full, completed from reference TRBV5-6 and TRBJ2-7, reads DAGVTQSPTHLIKTRGQQVTLRCSPKSGHDTVSWYQQALGQGPQFIFQYYEEEERQRGNFPDRFSGHQFPNYSSELNVNALLLGDSALYLCASSLQGTLGNEQYFGPGTRLTVT.